This T cell receptor (beta chain) came from a study of T-cell memory formation after mild COVID-19. The V end lost 6 bases, the J end lost 5 bases, and 15 bases lay between the germline ends. The CDR3 runs 14 residues. Broader study findings: Chiefly within CM and EM were the contracting CD4+ clones; CD8+ ones were within EMRA.

Constant-segment primers and 5'RACE yielded cDNA libraries for TCR alpha and TCR beta, each carrying sample barcodes and UMIs. TCRdb ran MiXCR on the 5' RACE reads and lists one entry per CDR3 protein. The data hold 190,000 or so distinct CDR3 sequences, with over 9.5% observed a single time. This clonotype appeared a few times. Its specificity is not known. This clonotype originated in a man aged 18 to 30 who had mild COVID-19 (a few samples of this study predate the infection). Cell type and time point are not known. The chain joins TRBV12-3 or TRBV12-4 to TRBJ2-3, with D hard to call. Sequenced: PBMCs or a T cell subset sorted from them (not recorded which). CDR3 in amino acids: CASSAFEVGDTQYF. The CDR3 coding sequence is TGTGCCAGCAGCGCTTTTGAAGTCGGAGATACGCAGTATTTT.